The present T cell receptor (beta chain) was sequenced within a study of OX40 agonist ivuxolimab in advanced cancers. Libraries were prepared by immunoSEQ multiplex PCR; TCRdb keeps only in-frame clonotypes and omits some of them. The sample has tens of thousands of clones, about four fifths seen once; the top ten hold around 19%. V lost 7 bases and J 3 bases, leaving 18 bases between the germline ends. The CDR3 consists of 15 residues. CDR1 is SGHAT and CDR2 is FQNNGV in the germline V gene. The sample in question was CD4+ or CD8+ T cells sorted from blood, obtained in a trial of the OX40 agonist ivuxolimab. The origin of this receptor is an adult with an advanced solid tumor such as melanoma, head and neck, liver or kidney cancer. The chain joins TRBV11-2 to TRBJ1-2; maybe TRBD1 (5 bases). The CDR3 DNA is TGTGCCAGCACCCCGTCGGGGGGGACCTACTATGGCTACACCTTC. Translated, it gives CASTPSGGTYYGYTF.